Listed here are 5 T cell receptor beta chains from one sample, sequenced in a study of identical twins. TCRdb independently ran MiXCR on the 5' RACE reads; one entry per CDR3 protein. Of about 290,000 distinct CDR3 sequences in the sample, nearly 9.5% were seen once. The data were also submitted as part of a second study, on yellow fever vaccine responses in identical twins.

Sequenced input: CD8+ T cells sorted from blood. Receptor source: a young woman in good health.

This clonotype was counted ten times or more. The chain uses TRBV5-1 and TRBJ2-7, with D possibly TRBD2 on 5 matching bases. Germline CDR1 SGHRS, CDR2 YFSETQ. V was cut by 4 bases and J by 3 bases, with 8 bases left in between. The CDR3 has 12 residues. The CDR3 nucleotides read TGCGCCAGCAGCAACGGGGTCTACGAGCAGTACTTC. This gives the protein CASSNGVYEQYF.

This clonotype has just a few counts. The chain carries TRBV28 and TRBJ2-7, with 9 bases matching TRBD2. There are 16 residues in the CDR3. Germline values: CDR1 MDHEN, CDR2 SYDVKM. The ends lost 6 bases at V and 1 base at J; junction bases unmatched: 10. CDR3 protein: CASRGSGAGGSYEQYF. The CDR3 DNA reads TGTGCCAGCAGAGGAAGTGGAGCGGGAGGTTCCTACGAGCAGTACTTC.

This clonotype was picked up many times. J is TRBJ2-1 and V is TRBV5-8; D not resolved. Germline-derived CDR1 and CDR2 are SGHTS and YDEGEE. V lost 0 bases and J 14 bases, leaving 6 bases between the germline ends. The CDR3 runs 10 residues. CDR3 in DNA: TGTGCCAGCAGCTTGGACAAGAAGTTCTTC. This encodes CASSLDKKFF.

In this sample, this clonotype turned up many times. The V and J genes are TRBV29-1 and TRBJ2-1; D may be TRBD1 or TRBD2 (5 bases each). In germline, CDR1 is SQVTM, CDR2 ANQGSEA. The V and J ends lost 7 bases and 2 bases respectively, with 15 bases between them. This CDR3 is 14 amino acids long. The CDR3 region has the DNA TGCAGCGCTTACGGGACCTCTACCTACAATGAGCAGTTCTTC. Translating it yields CSAYGTSTYNEQFF.

This clonotype has just a few counts. V gene TRBV7-9 combines with J gene TRBJ1-2; D remains ambiguous. Trimming took 4 bases from V and 8 from J, leaving 14 bases between them. Germline V gene sequence: CDR1 SEHNR, CDR2 FQNEAQ (reference sequence). The CDR3 contains 13 residues. The DNA of the CDR3 is TGTGCCAGCAGCTCTATGGAGCCGCTCGGCTACACCTTC. It specifies CASSSMEPLGYTF.